This T cell receptor (beta chain) originates from a study of T cells in Graves' hyperthyroidism and ophthalmopathy. Germline CDR1 is LGHDT and CDR2 is YNNKEL (reference sequence). The CDR3 covers 14 residues. Trimming took 5 bases from V and 6 from J, leaving 17 bases between them. The investigators amplified TCR beta CDR3 regions from RNA transcripts. Primed by the HTBI set, a first-round RT-PCR was run on the TCR CDR3. TCRdb re-derived calls from the multiplex PCR reads in MiXCR, one entry per CDR3 protein. Found here are 500,000 to 650,000 distinct CDR3 sequences, around 13% of them singletons; the top ten hold more than 11%. This clonotype has ten or more counts.

The clonotype comes from a woman aged 40 to 55 with Graves' hyperthyroidism. The sequenced material came from blood. The chain combines TRBV3-1 with TRBJ2-7; maybe TRBD2 (7 bases). The CDR3 nucleotides are TGTGCCAGCAGCTCATCCGCGGGGGCGGCCGAGCAGTACTTC. Its translation: CASSSSAGAAEQYF.